The 10 T cell receptor beta chains in this list originate from one sample, sequenced in a study of T cells in Graves' hyperthyroidism and ophthalmopathy. Amplification of TCR beta CDR3 regions was performed using RNA transcripts as template. The primer set for the first-round RT-PCR of the TCR CDR3 was HTBI. MiXCR, applied by TCRdb to the multiplex PCR reads, yields one record per CDR3 protein. This repertoire shows hundreds of thousands of distinct CDR3 sequences, roughly 23% found once; its top ten account for about half. The material sequenced was blood. These TCRs come from a woman aged 70 to 79 with Graves' ophthalmopathy.

At least ten counts were recorded for this clonotype. The J gene is TRBJ2-1, the V gene TRBV12-5; a possible D gene is TRBD2 (6 bases). The V gene lost 5 bases and the J gene lost 5 bases, with 13 bases spanning the gap. The CDR3 sequence is 14 residues long. Germline CDR1 reads LGHNT; CDR2 reads FRNRAP. In DNA, the CDR3 is TGTGCTAGTGGTCGGGGACTGCCCAACAATGAGCAGTTCTTC. This encodes CASGRGLPNNEQFF. Full variable domain (remainder filled in from reference TRBV12-5 and TRBJ2-1): DARVTQTPRHKVTEMGQEVTMRCQPILGHNTVFWYRQTMMQGLELLAYFRNRAPLDDSGMPKDRFSAEMPDATLATLKIQPSEPRDSAVYFCASGRGLPNNEQFFGPGTRLTVL.

This clonotype was detected many times. The V call is TRBV20-1, the J call TRBJ2-7; the match to TRBD2 covers 11 bases. The germline V gene encodes CDR1 DFQATT and CDR2 SNEGSKA (reference sequence). V shed 1 base, J shed 5 bases, and the junction held 7 bases outside the gene matches. The CDR3 loop spans 15 amino acids. CDR3 DNA: TGCAGTGCTAGAGGTGTAGCGGGAGGGTTGGACGAGCAGTACTTC. Protein product: CSARGVAGGLDEQYF.

At least ten counts were recorded for this clonotype. This sequence joins TRBV12-3 or TRBV12-4 and TRBJ1-6; tentatively, D is TRBD1 (5 bases). Trimming stripped 5 bases from V and 7 bases from J, with 18 bases between. The CDR3 extends over 16 amino acids. CDR3 protein: CASSPAGGTRNSPLHF. The DNA for the CDR3 is TGTGCCAGCAGTCCCGCGGGAGGGACGAGGAATTCACCCCTCCACTTT.

This clonotype has just a few counts. The J gene is TRBJ1-5, the V gene TRBV6-2 or TRBV6-3; D is perhaps TRBD1 (5 bases). Trimming took 7 bases from V and 4 from J, leaving 17 bases between them. The germline V gene encodes CDR1 MNHEY and CDR2 SVGEGT. The CDR3 consists of 15 residues. The CDR3 coding sequence is TGTGCCAGCAATTCCCAAACAGGAAAGAATCAGCCCCAGCATTTT. Translation gives CASNSQTGKNQPQHF.

This rearrangement joins TRBV10-3 to TRBJ2-3; 11 bases are shared with TRBD2. CDR1 ENHRY and CDR2 SYGVKD come from the germline V gene. The junction had 2 bases not matched to a gene; V was cut back by 4 bases and J by 5 bases. There are 14 residues in the CDR3. The CDR3 loop is CAISVGTSGDTQYF. CDR3 coding DNA: TGTGCCATCAGTGTTGGGACTAGCGGAGATACGCAGTATTTT.

The chain couples TRBV6-1 to TRBJ1-1; no firm D call. Trimming shortened V by 5 bases and J by 6 bases, and 19 bases separated the two germline ends. Germline CDR1 reads MNHNS; CDR2 reads SASEGT. The CDR3 has 15 amino acids. CDR3 bases: TGTGCCAGCAGTCCCCGGGTTCAACTGGGCGCTGAAGCTTTCTTT. Translated: CASSPRVQLGAEAFF.

This chain uses TRBV20-1 with TRBJ1-1; no reliable D call. Per the germline V gene, CDR1 is DFQATT and CDR2 is SNEGSKA (reference sequence). V lost 6 bases and J 1 base, leaving 15 bases between the germline ends. CDR3 length equals 14 residues. The CDR3: CSARRLTANTEAFF. CDR3 sequence (DNA): TGCAGTGCCCGAAGGTTGACGGCGAACACTGAAGCTTTCTTT.

A remark on this clonotype: This sequence may be a read error, since a much larger clone differs from it by one base. V usage is TRBV6-1 and J usage is TRBJ2-7; the match to TRBD1 covers 7 bases. The DNA end lines up better with TRBJ2-1; the J call may be wrong. This CDR3 has 14 amino acids. Germline V gives CDR1 MNHNS, CDR2 SASEGT. The CDR3 reads CASTPGQVSYEQFF. The CDR3 bases are TGTGCCAGCACCCCAGGACAGGTCTCCTACGAGCAGTTCTTC.

V gene TRBV6-1 combines with J gene TRBJ2-2; D is possibly TRBD2 (5 bases). This CDR3 has 13 amino acids. The germline V gene has CDR1 MNHNS and CDR2 SASEGT. The ends were cut back, 9 bases at V and 3 bases at J, with 11 bases in the middle. The CDR3 region has the DNA TGTGCCAGTCTAGCTTATGACACCGGGGAGCTGTTTTTT. This translates into CASLAYDTGELFF.

V is TRBV27 and J is TRBJ2-4; D gene uncertain. The CDR3 covers 14 residues. CDR1 is MNHEY and CDR2 is SMNVEV in the germline V gene (reference sequence). Trimming stripped 5 bases from V and 8 bases from J, with 16 bases between. The CDR3 DNA sequence: TGTGCCAGCAGTCCACGGACCCGCGGACACATTCAGTACTTC. Translation: CASSPRTRGHIQYF.